Below, one T cell receptor (beta chain) is given with its context. About 0.5 to 1 ug RNA was reverse transcribed with random hexamers. Amplification of TCR beta CDR3 was carried out by immunoSEQ multiplex PCR, which covered 54 Vbeta and 13 Jbeta segments. TCRdb called the immunoSEQ multiplex PCR reads again in MiXCR, with one record for every CDR3 protein. The sample contains under 200,000 distinct CDR3 sequences, around 95% of which appear only once. The multiple sclerosis controls, all treatment-naive patients, had relapsing-remitting disease that was stable or active. Bulk CD8+ and CD4+ cells came from magnetic negative isolation; CD8+ TEMRA by FACS. The data derive from a study of CD8 T cells in Susac syndrome. Looked up from germline, CDR1 is SGHDT and CDR2 is YYEEEE. CDR3 length: 14 residues. With V trimmed by 2 bases and J by 9 bases, 8 bases remained unmatched.

The material sequenced was CD8+ T cells from PBMCs. The source of this sequence is a human donor with multiple sclerosis. The rearrangement links TRBV5-6 to TRBJ2-5, with 9 nucleotides matching TRBD2. CDR3 coding DNA: TGTGCCAGCAGCTTTGGCGGGGGGGACGGGTCCCAGTACTTC. It yields the protein CASSFGGGDGSQYF.